A selection of T cell receptor beta chains follows, all from one sample in a study of blood T cell repertoires in COVID-19. Assay used: immunoSEQ multiplex PCR; TCRdb lists only in-frame clones, some missing. The repertoire includes 71,000 or so clones, about 86% of them detected once, and about 15% sits in the top ten. Sequenced material: peripheral blood. The receptors were gathered from a man older than 75 in a cohort sampled during active COVID-19. Both conserved end residues are part of each CDR3. The D gene is left open where the match is weak. Clone size is given for some rows only: seen once, a few or many times, or a class if the clone is expanded.

v_call,clone_size,d_call,j_call,cdr3_nt,cdr3_aa
TRBV6-6,-,TRBD1,TRBJ1-1,TGTGCCAGCAGAACACAGGGGGAGAGGGCCTGGGCTTTCTTT,CASRTQGERAWAFF
TRBV6-6,-,-,TRBJ2-3,TGTGCCAGCAGTTCAGAAGCGGCAGATACGCAGTATTTT,CASSSEAADTQYF
TRBV3-1/TRBV3-2,-,-,TRBJ2-1,TGTGCCAGCAGCCAAGGGCCACAGAGCTACAATGAGCAGTTCTTC,CASSQGPQSYNEQFF
TRBV7-8,-,TRBD1,TRBJ1-5,TGTGCCAGCAGCTTAGCGTTGGTCCAGGGGGCCTGGCAGCCCCAGCATTTT,CASSLALVQGAWQPQHF
TRBV5-1,-,-,TRBJ1-4,TGCGCCAGCAGCTTGGATGGGGAGCATAATGAAAAACTGTTTTTT,CASSLDGEHNEKLFF
TRBV12-3/TRBV12-4,-,-,TRBJ1-3,TGTGCCAGCAGGAAAAGTAGCACCATATATTTT,CASRKSSTIYF
TRBV11-1,once,TRBD1,TRBJ2-2,TGTGCCAGCAGCTTCACAGGGGGCGCAACCGGGGAGCTGTTTTTT,CASSFTGGATGELFF
TRBV18,-,TRBD2,TRBJ2-1,TGTGCCAGCTCACCAAGCAGCGGGGGTTACAATGAGCAGTTCTTC,CASSPSSGGYNEQFF
TRBV5-1,few,TRBD1,TRBJ1-5,TGCGCCAGCAGCCCAGACAGGGCCGGACAGCCCCAGCATTTT,CASSPDRAGQPQHF
TRBV6-6,-,-,TRBJ1-1,TGTGCCAGCAGTTACGGGCAGAGGAACACTGAAGCTTTCTTT,CASSYGQRNTEAFF
TRBV19,-,-,TRBJ1-2,TGTGCCAGTCTCAACCAGGGGCACTATGGCTACACCTTC,CASLNQGHYGYTF
TRBV7-6,-,-,TRBJ1-4,TGTGCCAGCAGCTCTTTAAAGGGAGTTGATGAAAAACTGTTTTTT,CASSSLKGVDEKLFF
TRBV7-2,-,TRBD1,TRBJ1-1,TGTGCCAGCAGCTTAGACAGGGGCACTGAAGCTTTCTTT,CASSLDRGTEAFF
TRBV29-1,-,-,TRBJ2-1,TGCAGCGTTGTAGGGGTGTACAATGAGCAGTTCTTC,CSVVGVYNEQFF
TRBV2,-,TRBD2,TRBJ2-5,TGTGCCAGCAGTTTTTCCGGGGGGCTAGCGGGGGCAGAGACCCAGTACTTC,CASSFSGGLAGAETQYF
TRBV10-3,-,TRBD1,TRBJ2-7,TGTGCCATCAGGGGGACAGGGGGAGGGTACGAGCAGTACTTC,CAIRGTGGGYEQYF
TRBV5-1,once,-,TRBJ2-4,TGCGCCAGCAGCTTGGAGCAGGCCTCGGACATTCAGTACTTC,CASSLEQASDIQYF
TRBV7-9,-,-,TRBJ1-5,TGTGCCAGCAGCAAACGGGGTGGGAATCAGCCCCAGCATTTT,CASSKRGGNQPQHF
TRBV19,-,TRBD1,TRBJ2-1,TGTGCCAGTAGTCCCAGACAGGGCACGGGGCGGAATGAGCAGTTCTTC,CASSPRQGTGRNEQFF
TRBV19,-,-,TRBJ2-7,TGTGCCTGGTGGGCACAGGCAGCCTACGAGCAGTACTTC,CAWWAQAAYEQYF
TRBV21-1,-,-,TRBJ2-7,TGTGCCAGCAGCTCACTCCCCTCCGAGGACAGGCTCTCCTACGAGCAGTACTTC,CASSSLPSEDRLSYEQYF
TRBV5-4,-,TRBD1,TRBJ1-1,TGTGCCAGCAGCCTCCAGGGACAGGTGGGCACTGAAGCTTTCTTT,CASSLQGQVGTEAFF
TRBV6-1,-,-,TRBJ2-7,TGTGCCAGCAGTGAAGTCACAGGATTCTACGAGCAGTACTTC,CASSEVTGFYEQYF
TRBV7-2,-,TRBD1,TRBJ1-1,TGTGCCAGCAGCTCGGACAGGCGAACTGAAGCTTTCTTT,CASSSDRRTEAFF
TRBV18,-,TRBD2,TRBJ2-5,TGTGCCAGCTCACGGCGGGAGTCCGTGACCCAGTACTTC,CASSRRESVTQYF
TRBV28,-,TRBD1,TRBJ1-2,TGTGCCAGCAGTTTGCAGGGGGACTGGTATGGCTACACCTTC,CASSLQGDWYGYTF
TRBV6-6,-,TRBD1,TRBJ1-1,TGTGCCAGCAGTAAGACAGGGGACACTGAAGCTTTCTTT,CASSKTGDTEAFF
TRBV3-1/TRBV3-2,-,TRBD2,TRBJ2-1,TGTGCCAGCAGCCAAGAAGCGGGGGCCGACAATGAGCAGTTCTTC,CASSQEAGADNEQFF
TRBV7-2,many,-,TRBJ1-5,TGTGCCAGCACCCCAACAGGCAATCAGCCCCAGCATTTT,CASTPTGNQPQHF
TRBV9,-,TRBD1,TRBJ2-7,TGTGCCAGCAGCGACGGACAGGGCCCCTACGAGCAGTACTTC,CASSDGQGPYEQYF
TRBV9,-,TRBD1,TRBJ2-1,TGTGCCAGCAGCGCTCCCCCGGGCAGGGGGCCTTACAATGAGCAGTTCTTC,CASSAPPGRGPYNEQFF
TRBV6-6,-,-,TRBJ1-1,TGTGCCAGCCTCGCAGGCACTGAAGCTTTCTTT,CASLAGTEAFF
TRBV5-1,-,-,TRBJ2-5,TGCGCCAGCAGCTTGGGGGGCGAGGAGACCCAGTACTTC,CASSLGGEETQYF
TRBV10-3,-,TRBD1,TRBJ1-6,TGTGCCATCAGCCGACAGGGAGGTTCACCCCTCCACTTT,CAISRQGGSPLHF
TRBV18,-,TRBD2,TRBJ2-1,TGTGCCAGCTCACCACGGGGACTAGCGGGGGGCCCCAACACCAATGAGCAGTTCTTC,CASSPRGLAGGPNTNEQFF
TRBV19,-,TRBD1,TRBJ2-1,TGTGCCAGTAGTCTGGGGGACAGGGATGAGCAGTTCTTC,CASSLGDRDEQFF
TRBV28,-,-,TRBJ1-2,TGTGCCAGCAGTTTACTGGCCGCCCTCTATGGCTACACCTTC,CASSLLAALYGYTF
TRBV27,-,-,TRBJ2-3,TGTGCCAGCAGTCCATCAGGTTATCCCACAGATACGCAGTATTTT,CASSPSGYPTDTQYF
TRBV11-2,-,-,TRBJ2-2,TGTGCCAGCAGCCTCCCGGGGGTGGGTGAGCTGTTTTTT,CASSLPGVGELFF
TRBV3-1/TRBV3-2,-,-,TRBJ2-7,TGTGCCAGCAGCCAAGAACAGGGAACCTACGAGCAGTACTTC,CASSQEQGTYEQYF
TRBV5-1,-,-,TRBJ2-5,TGCGCCAGCAGCTTGGACGGTGTTGGAGAGACCCAGTACTTC,CASSLDGVGETQYF
TRBV2,-,-,TRBJ2-5,TGTGCCAGCATTCGTTCTAGAGGCGAGGAGACCCAGTACTTC,CASIRSRGEETQYF
TRBV5-1,few,TRBD2,TRBJ2-7,TGCGCCAGCAGCTTGCTAGCGGGGGGGCCCTACGAGCAGTACTTC,CASSLLAGGPYEQYF
TRBV7-9,-,-,TRBJ2-2,TGTGCCAGCAGCTTAGGTGGGCTCGGGGAGCTGTTTTTT,CASSLGGLGELFF
TRBV6-2/TRBV6-3,-,TRBD2,TRBJ2-3,TGTGCCAGCAGTACCCCCGAGCGGGGGCTCCGCACAGATACGCAGTATTTT,CASSTPERGLRTDTQYF
TRBV11-3,-,TRBD2,TRBJ2-3,TGTGCCAGCAGCTCCCACCCTAGCGGGGCAGATACGCAGTATTTT,CASSSHPSGADTQYF
TRBV5-1,-,-,TRBJ2-5,TGCGCCAGCAGTTCGGGTGGGGGGGCCGAGGAGACCCAGTACTTC,CASSSGGGAEETQYF